Listed here are 20 T cell receptor beta chains from one sample, sequenced in a study of T cells in Graves' hyperthyroidism and ophthalmopathy. TCR beta CDR3 sequences were amplified from RNA transcripts. The TCR CDR3 first-round RT-PCR relied on the HTBI primer set. MiXCR, run by TCRdb on the multiplex PCR reads, gives a single entry per CDR3 protein. The table shows 300,000 to 400,000 distinct CDR3 sequences, with less than 20% occurring only once. Sequencing was performed on blood. All receptors come from a man aged 18-30 years with Graves' ophthalmopathy.

This clonotype was recorded at least ten times. This sequence joins TRBV28 and TRBJ1-1; 7 bases fit TRBD1. Germline trimming cut 5 bases from V and 2 bases from J; bases unmatched to any gene: 8. The CDR3 is 15 amino acids. Germline CDR1 is MDHEN and CDR2 is SYDVKM. CDR3 in amino acids: CASSPTGTENTEAFF. In nucleotides, the CDR3 is TGTGCCAGCAGTCCAACCGGGACAGAAAACACTGAAGCTTTCTTT.

This clonotype was seen more than once but under ten times. The chain employs TRBV11-2 and TRBJ2-2, with 8 bases fitting TRBD2. The CDR3 is 17 residues long. The junction had 14 bases not matched to a gene; V was cut back by 7 bases and J by 4 bases. In germline, CDR1 is SGHAT, CDR2 FQNNGV. CDR3 loop: CASILLPKRGSTGELFF. The CDR3 DNA reads TGTGCCAGCATCCTCCTACCGAAGCGGGGGTCCACCGGGGAGCTGTTTTTT. The full variable domain, its missing parts supplied by reference TRBV11-2 and TRBJ2-2, is EAGVAQSPRYKIIEKRQSVAFWCNPISGHATLYWYQQILGQGPKLLIQFQNNGVVDDSQLPKDRFSAERLKGVDSTLKIQPAKLEDSAVYLCASILLPKRGSTGELFFGEGSRLTVL.

On this clonotype itself: A single base separates this from a much larger clone, so it may be a read error. The chain employs TRBV9 and TRBJ2-1; the match to TRBD2 covers 9 bases. The CDR3 is 16 amino acids. CDR1 is SGDLS, CDR2 YYNGEE, per germline. CDR3: CAGSVVAGASYNEQFF. CDR3 bases: TGTGCCGGCAGCGTAGTAGCGGGGGCGTCCTACAATGAGCAGTTCTTC.

The V gene is TRBV15, the J gene TRBJ1-2, with a tentative D call TRBD1 (5 bases). The CDR3 sequence is 14 residues long. Trimming took 0 bases from V and 4 from J, leaving 9 bases between them. CDR1 is LNHNV, CDR2 YYDKDF, per germline (reference sequence). CDR3 bases: TGTGCCACCAGCAGAGATAGCGGGGCCTATGGCTACACCTTC. It codes for CATSRDSGAYGYTF.

The sample holds a few counts of this clonotype. V is TRBV11-2 and J is TRBJ2-1; 7 bases map to TRBD2. From germline, CDR1 is SGHAT and CDR2 FQNNGV. CDR3 length: 16 amino acids. The V and J ends lost 1 base and 4 bases, in that order; junction bases with no gene match: 7. The CDR3 sequence: CASSLGPGEGYNEQFF. In DNA form, the CDR3 reads TGTGCCAGCAGCTTAGGGCCTGGGGAGGGGTACAATGAGCAGTTCTTC.

V usage is TRBV7-8 and J usage is TRBJ2-7; no clear D gene. Germline CDR1 and CDR2: SGHVS and FQNEAQ. This CDR3 region has 14 residues. The V end was cut by 8 bases, the J end by 4 bases, with 18 bases between. DNA for the CDR3: TGTGCCAGCTCCGACCGGCTTCGGGCTTACGAGCAGTACTTC. Translation gives CASSDRLRAYEQYF.

The chain has TRBV15 and TRBJ2-3; D is perhaps TRBD2 (5 bases). The germline gives CDR1 LNHNV, CDR2 YYDKDF (reference sequence). This CDR3 has 18 residues. Trimming left V 1 base short and J 3 bases short, with 20 bases between. CDR3 in DNA: TGTGCCACCAGCAGAGCAACGGGAACCCAGAGTACTACAGATACGCAGTATTTT. This gives the protein CATSRATGTQSTTDTQYF. The complete variable domain, with remaining parts taken from reference TRBV15 and TRBJ2-3, reads DAMVIQNPRYQVTQFGKPVTLSCSQTLNHNVMYWYQQKSSQAPKLLFHYYDKDFNNEADTPDNFQSRRPNTSFCFLDIRSPGLGDTAMYLCATSRATGTQSTTDTQYFGPGTRLTVL.

This clonotype came up many times. The CDR3 coding sequence is TGTGCCAGCAGTTATAGTGGGCATAGCAATCAGCCCCAGCATTTT. It specifies CASSYSGHSNQPQHF. This chain links TRBV6-5 with TRBJ1-5; no clear D. Trimming removed 3 bases from V and 0 bases from J, with 9 bases in between. The CDR3 is 15 residues long. Germline CDR1 reads MNHEY; CDR2 reads SVGAGI.

The CDR3 loop reads CASSQLAGGHQETQYF. In nucleotides, the CDR3 is TGCGCCAGCAGCCAGTTAGCGGGGGGGCACCAAGAGACCCAGTACTTC. The chain couples TRBV4-1 to TRBJ2-5, with 11 bases matching TRBD2. V lost 3 bases and J lost 0; bases outside the gene matches: 3. This CDR3 is built from 16 residues. Germline V lookup: CDR1 MGHRA, CDR2 YSYEKL.

This clonotype was observed at least ten times. The CDR3 nucleotides are TGTGCCAGCAGCTCTCAGGGGAGTCATCAGCCCCAGCATTTT. Its protein product is CASSSQGSHQPQHF. V usage is TRBV7-2 and J usage is TRBJ1-5; a possible D gene is TRBD1 (6 bases). The CDR3 is 14 amino acids. CDR1 is SGHTA, CDR2 FQGNSA, per germline. The germline V and J ends were trimmed by 4 bases and 5 bases, with 12 bases remaining between them.

The chain is built from TRBV7-9 and TRBJ2-1, with D hard to call. Germline CDR1 is SEHNR and CDR2 is FQNEAQ (reference sequence). Trimming left V 2 bases short and J 4 bases short, with 6 bases between. The CDR3 has 13 residues. CDR3 residues: CASSLNSYNEQFF. CDR3 DNA sequence: TGTGCCAGCAGCTTAAATTCGTACAATGAGCAGTTCTTC.

The chain carries TRBV15 and TRBJ2-7, with no clear D. The CDR3 sequence is 12 residues long. The germline gives CDR1 LNHNV, CDR2 YYDKDF (reference sequence). Trimming pared 3 bases from V and 6 bases from J, leaving 9 bases between. Here the CDR3 reads CATSRGSGEQYF. Written as DNA, the CDR3 is TGTGCCACCAGCAGGGGGTCAGGCGAGCAGTACTTC.

This clonotype was detected only once. The J gene is TRBJ2-6, the V gene TRBV28; no reliable D call. V lost 4 bases and J 1 base, leaving 5 bases between the germline ends. CDR3 size: 14 residues. Germline CDR1 is MDHEN and CDR2 is SYDVKM. In nucleotides, the CDR3 is TGTGCCAGCAGTTGGGGTTCTGGGGCCAACGTCCTGACTTTC. It translates to CASSWGSGANVLTF.

This clonotype was observed a few times. The V call is TRBV13, the J call TRBJ1-2, with TRBD1 identical over 9 bases. This CDR3 contains 15 residues. Trimming removed 1 base from V and 6 bases from J; junction bases left unmatched: 6. Germline V gene data show CDR1 as PRHDT and CDR2 as FYEKMQ (reference sequence). CDR3 residues: CASSLDPGQGHGYTF. The CDR3 bases are TGTGCCAGCAGCTTAGACCCGGGACAGGGACATGGCTACACCTTC.

V gene TRBV11-1 combines with J gene TRBJ2-7; 11 bases map to TRBD1. The CDR3 length is 15 residues. The J segment lost 4 bases and the V segment lost 5 bases, leaving 7 bases of the junction unmatched. CDR1 and CDR2 (germline): SGHAT, FQDESV (reference sequence). In nucleotides, the CDR3 is TGTGCCAGCAGCCAACGGACAGGGGGCAGTTACGAGCAGTACTTC. Translated: CASSQRTGGSYEQYF.

The chain carries TRBV27 and TRBJ1-1, with 8 bases identical to TRBD1. The CDR3 runs 14 residues. V was pared by 5 bases and J by 4 bases, with 6 bases of the junction left unmatched. Germline CDR1 is MNHEY and CDR2 is SMNVEV (reference sequence). The CDR3 DNA follows: TGTGCCAGCAGTCATTCGACAGGGGCCACTGAAGCTTTCTTT. This sequence encodes CASSHSTGATEAFF.

This clonotype was recorded at least ten times. The CDR3 here is CASSEAGLHYNEQFF. Here the CDR3 DNA reads TGTGCCAGCAGTGAAGCGGGACTACACTACAATGAGCAGTTCTTC. The chain joins TRBV2 to TRBJ2-1, with 7 nucleotides matching TRBD2. The CDR3 length is 15 residues. Trimming cost V 0 bases and J 3 bases; bases outside gene matches: 2. CDR1 is SNHLY, CDR2 FYNNEI, per germline.

This clonotype was found many times. The chain couples TRBV2 to TRBJ2-3; 8 nucleotides agree with TRBD2. Trimming took 5 bases from V and 3 from J; bases not matched to a gene: 13. Germline CDR1 is SNHLY and CDR2 is FYNNEI. The CDR3 covers 17 residues. The CDR3 spells CASSRRPLAGATDTQYF. In DNA, the CDR3 is TGTGCCAGCAGTAGACGACCCCTAGCGGGTGCGACAGATACGCAGTATTTT.

This clonotype was seen repeatedly, ten times or more. The chain uses TRBV7-7 and TRBJ2-5; 16 bases line up with TRBD2. This CDR3 is built from 17 residues. Germline assignment: CDR1 SSHAT and CDR2 FNYEAQ (reference sequence). Losses at the gene ends were 5 bases for V and 5 bases for J; bases not matched to a gene: 8. CDR3 loop: CASSAGTSGGVWETQYF. The CDR3 nucleotides read TGTGCCAGCAGCGCCGGGACTAGCGGGGGGGTCTGGGAGACCCAGTACTTC.

This clonotype has more than one count but fewer than ten. This chain uses TRBV9 with TRBJ2-7; 11 positions match TRBD2. The V and J ends lost 2 bases and 6 bases, in that order; junction bases with no gene match: 7. Germline assignment: CDR1 SGDLS and CDR2 YYNGEE. The CDR3 is 15 residues long. CDR3 nucleotides: TGTGCCAGCAGCGTCTGGGGCCTAGCGGGGGGCGAGCAGTACTTC. It is translated as CASSVWGLAGGEQYF.